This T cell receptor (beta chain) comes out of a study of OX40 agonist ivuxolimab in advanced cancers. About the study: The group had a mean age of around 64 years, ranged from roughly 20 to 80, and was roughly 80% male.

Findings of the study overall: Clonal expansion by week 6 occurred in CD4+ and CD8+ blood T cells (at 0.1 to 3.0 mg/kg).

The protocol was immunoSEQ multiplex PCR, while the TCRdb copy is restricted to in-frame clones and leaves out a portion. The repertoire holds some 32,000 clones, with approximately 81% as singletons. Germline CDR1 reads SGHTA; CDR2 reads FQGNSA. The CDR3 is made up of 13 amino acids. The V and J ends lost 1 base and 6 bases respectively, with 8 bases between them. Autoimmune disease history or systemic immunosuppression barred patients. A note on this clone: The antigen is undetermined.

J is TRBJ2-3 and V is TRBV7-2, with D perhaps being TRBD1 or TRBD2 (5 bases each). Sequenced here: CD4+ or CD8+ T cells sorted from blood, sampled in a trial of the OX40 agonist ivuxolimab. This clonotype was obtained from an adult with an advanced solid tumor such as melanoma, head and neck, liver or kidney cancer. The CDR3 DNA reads TGTGCCAGCAGCTTAGGAGGGGAGGATACGCAGTATTTT. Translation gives CASSLGGEDTQYF.